This entry lists 32 T cell receptor beta chains sequenced from one sample in a study of CD8+ T cells in alopecia areata. Reverse transcribed after extraction, RNA yielded cDNA as the sequencing template. Data came from immunoSEQ multiplex PCR; TCRdb stores just in-frame clones and leaves some out. The sample has approximately 180,000 clones, roughly 58% seen once. Noted treatment: oral pan-JAK inhibitor, 5-10 mg twice daily. The sequences come from CD4+ T cells sorted from blood, collected at approximately week 60, from a patient treated with tofacitinib. These receptors originate from a human donor with alopecia areata.

The J gene is TRBJ2-5, the V gene TRBV4-1; 7 bases are a match to TRBD2. V dropped 5 bases and J dropped 1; count of bases not matched to a gene: 1. The germline CDR1 and CDR2 sequences are MGHRA and YSYEKL. The CDR3 length is 13 residues. The CDR3 reads CASSGGGQETQYF. The CDR3 DNA sequence: TGCGCCAGCAGCGGGGGGGGCCAAGAGACCCAGTACTTC.

The rearrangement joins TRBV19 to TRBJ1-5; 8 nucleotides line up with TRBD1. CDR1 and CDR2 from the germline V gene are LNHDA and SQIVND (reference sequence). V gave up 5 bases and J gave up 2 bases; unmatched junction bases: 2. The CDR3 is made up of 14 amino acids. CDR3 coding DNA: TGTGCCAGTAGTTCGACAGGGGGCAATCAGCCCCAGCATTTT. Translating gives CASSSTGGNQPQHF.

This clone came up a few times. The chain couples TRBV4-2 to TRBJ1-6; D is ambiguous. CDR1 LGHNA and CDR2 YNFKEQ come from the germline V gene. Trimming stripped 2 bases from V and 5 bases from J, with 4 bases between. There are 13 residues in the CDR3. CDR3 sequence: CASSQSDNSPLHF. The CDR3 nucleotides are TGTGCCAGCAGCCAAAGCGATAATTCACCCCTCCACTTT.

The gene calls are TRBV7-2 and TRBJ2-3; 9 bases align to TRBD2. The CDR3 is 16 residues long. V dropped 4 bases and J dropped 3; count of bases not matched to a gene: 8. Germline CDR1 and CDR2: SGHTA and FQGNSA. CDR3 loop: CASSSLGAGGTDTQYF. CDR3 nucleotide sequence: TGTGCCAGCAGCTCGTTAGGCGCGGGGGGGACAGATACGCAGTATTTT.

The chain employs TRBV18 and TRBJ1-2; no clear D gene. V lost 3 bases and J lost 9, with 11 bases in between. In germline, CDR1 is KGHSH, CDR2 LQKENI. The CDR3 length is 12 residues. The CDR3 region has the DNA TGTGCCAGCTCACCGGAGTTAGGGAGCTACACCTTC. Its protein is CASSPELGSYTF.

A few counts support this clone. One junction end disagrees with the germline gene, perhaps due to a read error. This sequence joins TRBV5-1 and TRBJ2-3, with D perhaps TRBD1 or TRBD2 (5 bases each). Germline CDR1 reads SGHRS; CDR2 reads YFSETQ. The length of the CDR3 is 13 residues. CDR3 nucleotides: TGCGCCAGCAGCTTGGAGCCGGGGCTCACGCAGTGTTTT. Protein product: CASSLEPGLTQCF. Together with reference TRBV5-1 and TRBJ2-3, the CDR3 gives the full variable domain: KAGVTQTPRYLIKTRGQQVTLSCSPISGHRSVSWYQQTPGQGLQFLFEYFSETQRNKGNFPGRFSGRQFSNSRSEMNVSTLELGDSALYLCASSLEPGLTQCFGPGTRLTVL.

This clone was seen a single time. The rearrangement links TRBV5-1 to TRBJ2-6; perhaps TRBD1 as D (5 bases). The V and J ends lost 7 bases and 0 bases respectively, with 14 bases between them. The CDR3 totals 16 residues. The germline gives CDR1 SGHRS, CDR2 YFSETQ. CDR3 sequence: CASFQGSPSGANVLTF. In DNA, the CDR3 is TGCGCCAGCTTCCAGGGTAGCCCCTCTGGGGCCAACGTCCTGACTTTC.

The CDR3 loop reads CASSLVEGTNYGYTF. CDR3 DNA: TGTGCCAGCAGCTTAGTCGAAGGGACTAACTATGGCTACACCTTC. V usage is TRBV7-9 and J usage is TRBJ1-2; D is unresolved. The V end lost 1 base, the J end lost 0 bases, and 9 bases lay between the germline ends. CDR3 length: 15 amino acids. CDR1 and CDR2 (germline): SEHNR, FQNEAQ (reference sequence).

This clone appeared a few times. The CDR3: CASSLGRGSYEQYF. DNA of the CDR3: TGTGCCAGCAGCTTAGGTCGGGGGTCCTACGAGCAGTACTTC. The rearrangement uses TRBV13 and TRBJ2-7, with D perhaps matching TRBD2 (6 bases). V lost 0 bases to trimming and J lost 1 base, with 7 bases between them. Germline V gene sequence: CDR1 PRHDT, CDR2 FYEKMQ (reference sequence). CDR3 length: 14 amino acids.

The gene calls are TRBV4-2 and TRBJ2-3, with a possible D match to TRBD2 (6 bases). The CDR3 spans 15 residues. The germline V gene has CDR1 LGHNA and CDR2 YNFKEQ. Trimming took 0 bases from V and 6 from J, leaving 13 bases between them. CDR3 bases: TGTGCCAGCAGCCAAGAGCTGGCGGGGCGCGATACGCAGTATTTT. It yields the protein CASSQELAGRDTQYF.

The chain links TRBV29-1 to TRBJ2-5, with D perhaps assigned TRBD1 or TRBD2 (6 bases each). The CDR3 consists of 12 residues. V was trimmed by 4 bases and J by 5 bases, leaving 11 bases between them. Per the germline V gene, CDR1 is SQVTM and CDR2 is ANQGSEA. The CDR3 DNA sequence: TGCAGCGTTGGAAGGGGGGAGGAGACCCAGTACTTC. Translation gives CSVGRGEETQYF.

The rearrangement joins TRBV18 to TRBJ1-2, with D possibly being TRBD1 (6 bases). V lost 5 bases, J lost 1 base, and 14 bases lay in between. CDR3 size: 15 residues. The germline V gene encodes CDR1 KGHSH and CDR2 LQKENI. The CDR3 sequence: CASSISTGSNYGYTF. CDR3 DNA: TGTGCCAGCTCAATCTCGACAGGAAGTAACTATGGCTACACCTTC. Filled out from reference TRBV18 and TRBJ1-2, the complete variable domain reads NAGVMQNPRHLVRRRGQEARLRCSPMKGHSHVYWYRQLPEEGLKFMVYLQKENIIDESGMPKERFSAEFPKEGPSILRIQQVVRGDSAAYFCASSISTGSNYGYTFGSGTRLTVV.

The chain has TRBV30 and TRBJ2-7; D remains ambiguous. The germline V and J ends were trimmed by 5 bases and 4 bases, with 18 bases remaining between them. CDR1 and CDR2 from the germline V gene are GTSNPN and SVGIG (reference sequence). The CDR3 loop spans 14 amino acids. This CDR3 reads CAWDAGARVYEQYF. In DNA, the CDR3 is TGTGCCTGGGATGCAGGCGCGCGCGTTTACGAGCAGTACTTC.

DNA for the CDR3: TGTGCCAGCAGCTTAGAACCTAGCGGAGAGACCCAGTACTTC. Protein product: CASSLEPSGETQYF. J is TRBJ2-5 and V is TRBV7-2; the match to TRBD2 covers 7 bases. The germline CDR1 and CDR2 sequences are SGHTA and FQGNSA. V shed 1 base and J 4 bases; nucleotides not matched to a gene: 3. This CDR3 is 14 amino acids long. Based on the CDR3 plus reference TRBV7-2 and TRBJ2-5, the full variable domain is GAGVSQSPSNKVTEKGKDVELRCDPISGHTALYWYRQSLGQGLEFLIYFQGNSAPDKSGLPSDRFSAERTGGSVSTLTIQRTQQEDSAVYLCASSLEPSGETQYFGPGTRLLVL.

In DNA form, the CDR3 reads TGCGCCAGCAAACCCCCGACAGGGAACAAAGGCTACGAGCAGTACTTC. Encoded protein: CASKPPTGNKGYEQYF. This chain connects TRBV23-1 to TRBJ2-7, with TRBD1 matching 7 bases. TRBV23-1 is an open reading frame, and its role is uncertain. Trimming removed 7 bases from V and 3 bases from J; junction bases left unmatched: 15. The CDR3 covers 16 residues.

This clone was recorded once. The chain joins TRBV30 to TRBJ1-2; 7 bases agree with TRBD1. V shed 1 base and J 2 bases; nucleotides not matched to a gene: 10. The CDR3 is 16 amino acids. Germline values: CDR1 GTSNPN, CDR2 SVGIG (reference sequence). CDR3 in amino acids: CAWSALGTAENYGYTF. The CDR3 DNA is TGTGCCTGGAGTGCTCTAGGGACAGCTGAAAACTATGGCTACACCTTC.

The CDR3 bases are TGCAGCGTTTTTAGCGACGGTCGCAATGAGCAGTTCTTC. It yields the protein CSVFSDGRNEQFF. V usage is TRBV29-1 and J usage is TRBJ2-1; D may be TRBD2 (5 bases). The V gene lost 5 bases and the J gene lost 6 bases, with 14 bases spanning the gap. The CDR3 consists of 13 residues. Germline loops: CDR1 SQVTM, CDR2 ANQGSEA.

The chain joins TRBV7-3 to TRBJ1-1; D is unclear. This CDR3 has 14 amino acids. Germline CDR1 reads SGHTA; CDR2 reads FQGTGA. V was shortened by 1 base and J by 8 bases, with 14 bases between the two germline ends. CDR3 loop: CASSLSGQGKEAFF. The CDR3 coding sequence is TGTGCCAGCAGCTTAAGCGGGCAAGGGAAGGAAGCTTTCTTT.

This clone showed up just a few times. The chain combines TRBV18 with TRBJ2-1, with no clear D. Germline V CDR1 and CDR2: KGHSH, LQKENI. V was shortened by 3 bases and J by 12 bases, with 15 bases between the two germline ends. The CDR3 length is 13 residues. In nucleotides, the CDR3 is TGTGCCAGCTCACCGGGCACGGAATTGGGGCAGTTCTTC. Protein: CASSPGTELGQFF.

The V call is TRBV29-1, the J call TRBJ2-7; 10 nucleotides line up with TRBD1. V lost 5 bases and J lost 6; bases outside the gene matches: 10. The germline V gene has CDR1 SQVTM and CDR2 ANQGSEA. This CDR3 contains 14 residues. CDR3 coding DNA: TGCAGCGTTCAACCCGGGACAGGGGATATCGAGCAGTACTTC. It specifies CSVQPGTGDIEQYF.

This clone has more than one count but fewer than ten. The chain is built from TRBV4-1 and TRBJ1-1; no clear D. Germline assignment: CDR1 MGHRA and CDR2 YSYEKL. CDR3 size: 15 residues. Trimming removed 1 base at V and 6 bases at J, with 15 bases between. DNA for the CDR3: TGCGCCAGCAGCCAAGGATTCGCCCGAAGGGCTGAAGCTTTCTTT. It codes for CASSQGFARRAEAFF.

This clone was counted at least ten times. In the same sample, other DNA sequences code for this CDR3. This chain uses TRBV15 with TRBJ1-4, with D perhaps matching TRBD1 (5 bases). This CDR3 has 15 amino acids. The V end lost 0 bases, the J end lost 2 bases, and 7 bases lay between the germline ends. Per germline, CDR1 LNHNV and CDR2 YYDKDF (reference sequence). CDR3 bases: TGTGCCACCAGCAGAGACAAGGGGACTAATGAAAAACTGTTTTTT. It is translated as CATSRDKGTNEKLFF. Full variable domain (remainder filled in from reference TRBV15 and TRBJ1-4): DAMVIQNPRYQVTQFGKPVTLSCSQTLNHNVMYWYQQKSSQAPKLLFHYYDKDFNNEADTPDNFQSRRPNTSFCFLDIRSPGLGDTAMYLCATSRDKGTNEKLFFGSGTQLSVL.

To note about this clone: Distinct nucleotide sequences in the sample also encode this CDR3. The chain couples TRBV27 to TRBJ1-5; D ambiguous. Trimming removed 4 bases from V and 4 bases from J, with 8 bases in between. Germline V CDR1 and CDR2: MNHEY, SMNVEV (reference sequence). This CDR3 spans 13 amino acids. The CDR3 sequence: CASSWTGNQPQHF. The CDR3 DNA reads TGTGCCAGCAGTTGGACGGGGAATCAGCCCCAGCATTTT.

This clone has more than one count but fewer than ten. The chain has TRBV7-3 and TRBJ2-3; a weak D match, TRBD1 (5 bases). V shed 1 base and J shed 4 bases, with 15 bases lying between them. Germline V lookup: CDR1 SGHTA, CDR2 FQGTGA. The CDR3 extends over 16 amino acids. The CDR3 coding sequence is TGTGCCAGCAGCTTAAAGGTGGGGCAGGCCGCAGATACGCAGTATTTT. Amino acid sequence: CASSLKVGQAADTQYF. The full variable domain, with the rest looked up from reference TRBV7-3 and TRBJ2-3, is GAGVSQTPSNKVTEKGKYVELRCDPISGHTALYWYRQSLGQGPEFLIYFQGTGAADDSGLPNDRFFAVRPEGSVSTLKIQRTERGDSAVYLCASSLKVGQAADTQYFGPGTRLTVL.

This clone was recorded only once. The chain uses TRBV6-4 and TRBJ1-5, with D unresolved. The V end lost 2 bases, the J end lost 8 bases, and 10 bases lay between the germline ends. The CDR3 runs to 13 residues. CDR1 and CDR2 from the germline V gene are MRHNA and SNTAGT. In DNA form, the CDR3 reads TGTGCCAGCAGTGACGGGCCTCTGGAGCCCCAGCATTTT. Translation gives CASSDGPLEPQHF.

The V and J genes are TRBV5-1 and TRBJ1-1; a possible D gene is TRBD1 (6 bases). V dropped 5 bases and J dropped 4 bases, with 12 bases sitting between them. Germline values: CDR1 SGHRS, CDR2 YFSETQ. This CDR3 is 13 amino acids long. Written as DNA, the CDR3 is TGCGCCAGCAGTAAACAGGGCGGCACTGAAGCTTTCTTT. Protein product: CASSKQGGTEAFF.

The chain has TRBV4-1 and TRBJ2-7; 10 positions match TRBD2. Germline CDR1 is MGHRA and CDR2 is YSYEKL. The ends lost 3 bases at V and 4 bases at J; junction bases unmatched: 6. The CDR3 sequence is 15 residues long. Written as DNA, the CDR3 is TGCGCCAGCAGCCACCCCACTAGCGGGGTGTACGAGCAGTACTTC. Its translation: CASSHPTSGVYEQYF.

V is TRBV7-9 and J is TRBJ1-1; 8 bases line up with TRBD1. The CDR3 extends over 11 amino acids. V lost 5 bases, J lost 8 bases, and 1 base stayed unmatched. CDR1 is SEHNR and CDR2 is FQNEAQ in the germline V gene (reference sequence). CDR3 in amino acids: CASSRTGEAFF. CDR3 nucleotide sequence: TGTGCCAGCAGCCGGACAGGGGAAGCTTTCTTT. The full variable domain, with the rest looked up from reference TRBV7-9 and TRBJ1-1, is DTGVSQNPRHKITKRGQNVTFRCDPISEHNRLYWYRQTLGQGPEFLTYFQNEAQLEKSRLLSDRFSAERPKGSFSTLEIQRTEQGDSAMYLCASSRTGEAFFGQGTRLTVV.

The rearrangement links TRBV10-3 to TRBJ2-7; D is uncertain. The CDR3 has 12 amino acids. Trimming left V 3 bases short and J 6 bases short, with 9 bases between. Germline CDR1 reads ENHRY; CDR2 reads SYGVKD. CDR3 DNA sequence: TGTGCCATCAGTGATGTAGGGCGCGAGCAGTACTTC. It specifies CAISDVGREQYF.

The chain is built from TRBV5-6 and TRBJ2-5; D may be TRBD1 (5 bases). The V and J ends lost 5 bases and 1 base respectively, with 15 bases between them. The CDR3 has 15 residues. Germline CDR1 SGHDT, CDR2 YYEEEE. The CDR3 DNA reads TGTGCCAGCAGTCCTATCCCAGGGATCCAAGAGACCCAGTACTTC. Amino acid sequence: CASSPIPGIQETQYF.

As concerns this clone: Other DNA sequences in this sample translate to the same CDR3. The V and J genes are TRBV7-2 and TRBJ2-3; D unresolved. The CDR3 loop spans 14 amino acids. V was pared by 1 base and J by 2 bases, with 7 bases between. CDR1 is SGHTA, CDR2 FQGNSA, per germline. The CDR3, as DNA: TGTGCCAGCAGCTTAGACAGATACACAGATACGCAGTATTTT. It specifies CASSLDRYTDTQYF.

A few counts support this clone. V is TRBV6-5 and J is TRBJ2-5, with 7 nucleotides matching TRBD2. V was pared by 6 bases and J by 7 bases, with 5 bases of the junction left unmatched. CDR1 MNHEY and CDR2 SVGAGI come from the germline V gene. This CDR3 has 12 residues. The CDR3 loop reads CASSLREGTQYF. CDR3 DNA: TGTGCCAGCAGCCTCAGGGAGGGGACCCAGTACTTC.